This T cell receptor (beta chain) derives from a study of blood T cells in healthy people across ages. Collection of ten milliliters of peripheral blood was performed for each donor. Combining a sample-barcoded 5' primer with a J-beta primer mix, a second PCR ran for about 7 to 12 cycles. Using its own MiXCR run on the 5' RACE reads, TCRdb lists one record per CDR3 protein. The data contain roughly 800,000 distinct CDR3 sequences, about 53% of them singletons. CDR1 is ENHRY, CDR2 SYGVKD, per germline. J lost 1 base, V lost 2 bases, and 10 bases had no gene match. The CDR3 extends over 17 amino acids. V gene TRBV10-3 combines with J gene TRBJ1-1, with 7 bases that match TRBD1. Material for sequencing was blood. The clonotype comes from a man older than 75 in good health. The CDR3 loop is CAISEQGGGGKNTEAFF. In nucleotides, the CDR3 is TGTGCCATCAGTGAGCAGGGAGGGGGCGGGAAGAACACTGAAGCTTTCTTT.